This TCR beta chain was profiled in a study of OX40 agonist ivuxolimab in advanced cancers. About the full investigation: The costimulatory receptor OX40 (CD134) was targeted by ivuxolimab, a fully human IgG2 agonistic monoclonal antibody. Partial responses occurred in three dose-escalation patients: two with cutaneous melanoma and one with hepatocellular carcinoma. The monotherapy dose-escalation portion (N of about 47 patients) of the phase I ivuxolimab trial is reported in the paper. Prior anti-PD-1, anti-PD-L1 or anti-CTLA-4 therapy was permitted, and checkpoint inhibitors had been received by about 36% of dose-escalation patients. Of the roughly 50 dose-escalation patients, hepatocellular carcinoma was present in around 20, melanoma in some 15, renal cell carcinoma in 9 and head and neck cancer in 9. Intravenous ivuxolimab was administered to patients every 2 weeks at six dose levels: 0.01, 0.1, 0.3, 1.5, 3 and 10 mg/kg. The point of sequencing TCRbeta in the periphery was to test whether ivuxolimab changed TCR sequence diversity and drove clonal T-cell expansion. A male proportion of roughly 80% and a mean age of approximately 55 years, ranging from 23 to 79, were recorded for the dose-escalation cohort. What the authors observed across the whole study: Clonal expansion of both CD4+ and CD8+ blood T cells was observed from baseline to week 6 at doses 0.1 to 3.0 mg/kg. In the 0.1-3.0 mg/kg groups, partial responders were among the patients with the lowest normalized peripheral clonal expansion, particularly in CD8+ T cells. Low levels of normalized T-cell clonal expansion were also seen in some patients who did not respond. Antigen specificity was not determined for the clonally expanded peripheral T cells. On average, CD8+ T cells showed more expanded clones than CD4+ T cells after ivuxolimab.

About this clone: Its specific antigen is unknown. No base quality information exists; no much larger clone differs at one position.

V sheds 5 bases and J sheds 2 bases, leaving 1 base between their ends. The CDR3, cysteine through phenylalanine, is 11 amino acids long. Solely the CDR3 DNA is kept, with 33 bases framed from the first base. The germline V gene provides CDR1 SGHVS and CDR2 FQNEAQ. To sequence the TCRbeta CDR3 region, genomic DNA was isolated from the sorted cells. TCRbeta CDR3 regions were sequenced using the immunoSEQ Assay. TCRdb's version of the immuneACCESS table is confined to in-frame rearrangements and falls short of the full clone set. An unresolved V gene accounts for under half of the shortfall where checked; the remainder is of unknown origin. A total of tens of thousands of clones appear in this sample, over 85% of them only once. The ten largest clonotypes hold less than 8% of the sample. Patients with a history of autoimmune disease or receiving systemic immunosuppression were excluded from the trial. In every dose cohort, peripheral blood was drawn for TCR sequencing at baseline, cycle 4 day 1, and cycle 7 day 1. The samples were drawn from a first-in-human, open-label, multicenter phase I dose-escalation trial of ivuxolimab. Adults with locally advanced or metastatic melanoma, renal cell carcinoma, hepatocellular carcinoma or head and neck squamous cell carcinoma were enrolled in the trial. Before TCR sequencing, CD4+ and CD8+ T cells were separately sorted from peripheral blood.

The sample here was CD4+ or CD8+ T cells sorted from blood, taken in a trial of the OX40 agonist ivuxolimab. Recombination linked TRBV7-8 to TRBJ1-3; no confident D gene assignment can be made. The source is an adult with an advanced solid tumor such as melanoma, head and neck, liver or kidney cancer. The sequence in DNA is TGTGCCAGCAGCCCTGGAAACACCATATATTTT. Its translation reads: CASSPGNTIYF.